This record covers a single TCR beta chain. This entry is derived from a study of blood T cell repertoires in COVID-19. For the study at large: Samples representing acute and convalescent COVID-19 were sourced from the United States, Italy and Spain.

Assay used: immunoSEQ multiplex PCR; TCRdb lists only in-frame clones, some missing. Of 100,000 to 120,000 clones in the sample, approximately 76% were seen once. Germline-derived CDR1 and CDR2 are SGHTA and FQGNSA. The CDR3 consists of 14 residues. Trimming stripped 3 bases from V and 9 bases from J, with 15 bases between. The rearrangement joins TRBV7-2 to TRBJ1-3; D possibly corresponds to TRBD1 (5 bases). The material sequenced was peripheral blood. The receptor comes from a woman aged 65 to 85 with acute or convalescent COVID-19. The CDR3 protein is CASSLGLQVFTIYF. In DNA form, the CDR3 reads TGTGCCAGCAGCTTGGGGCTCCAGGTCTTCACCATATATTTT.